Following are 3 T cell receptor beta chains from one sample sequenced in a study of CD8+CD57+ T cells in acquired aplastic anemia. Genomic DNA acted as the template from which TCR beta VDJ combination and CDR3 sequence profiling were carried out. A single record per CDR3 protein comes from TCRdb applying MiXCR to the reads. The table includes around 200,000 distinct CDR3 sequences, 50% to 55% detected once. Input material: sorted CD4+, CD8+, or CD8+CD57+ T cells (not recorded which) from PBMCs. Receptors were obtained from a human donor in good health, serving as a control.

The genes are TRBV2 and TRBJ2-2; D is ambiguous. Looked up from germline, CDR1 is SNHLY and CDR2 is FYNNEI. Trimming shortened V by 4 bases and J by 7 bases, and 7 bases separated the two germline ends. The CDR3 covers 12 residues. The CDR3 spells CASSVQGGELFF. In nucleotides, the CDR3 is TGTGCCAGCAGTGTACAAGGCGGGGAGCTGTTTTTT. Filled out from reference TRBV2 and TRBJ2-2, the complete variable domain reads EPEVTQTPSHQVTQMGQEVILRCVPISNHLYFYWYRQILGQKVEFLVSFYNNEISEKSEIFDDQFSVERPDGSNFTLKIRSTKLEDSAMYFCASSVQGGELFFGEGSRLTVL.

The chain couples TRBV19 to TRBJ2-1; 12 nucleotides align to TRBD2. This CDR3 is 13 amino acids long. J was trimmed by 8 bases and V by 5 bases; bases with no gene match: 1. Germline CDR1 is LNHDA and CDR2 is SQIVND (reference sequence). The CDR3 sequence is CASSRLAGDEQFF. In DNA form, the CDR3 reads TGTGCCAGTAGTCGACTAGCGGGGGATGAGCAGTTCTTC.

Regarding this clonotype: At one end the junction does not follow the germline gene, possibly because of a read error. This sequence joins TRBV5-1 and TRBJ2-2; 10 nucleotides match TRBD1. Germline CDR1 reads SGHRS; CDR2 reads YFSETQ. The CDR3 runs 14 residues. Here the CDR3 reads CASSLDRGTGELFF. The DNA for the CDR3 is TGTGCCAGCAGCTTGGACAGGGGGACCGGGGAGCTGTTTTTT.